This paragraph reports one T cell receptor (beta chain). The germline CDR1 and CDR2 sequences are SEHNR and FQNEAQ (reference sequence). The length of the CDR3 is 17 residues. Trimming cost V 5 bases and J 5 bases; bases outside gene matches: 11. Using immunoSEQ multiplex PCR, the repertoire was profiled, and TCRdb retains in-frame clones only, with some absent. This table holds some 68,000 clones, about nine tenths found once. The sample originates from a study of OX40 agonist ivuxolimab in advanced cancers. The chain links TRBV7-9 to TRBJ2-7; 14 bases align to TRBD2. Sample: CD4+ or CD8+ T cells sorted from blood, taken in a trial of the OX40 agonist ivuxolimab. The clonotype comes from an adult with an advanced solid tumor such as melanoma, head and neck, liver or kidney cancer. This CDR3 reads CASSPRMTGLAGDEQYF. The CDR3 coding sequence is TGTGCCAGCAGCCCCCGGATGACGGGACTAGCGGGAGACGAGCAGTACTTC.